This T cell receptor beta chain originates from a study of CD8 T cell repertoires and HIV-1 epitope variants. Study context: Separate wells received one of Twenty-five Gag or Nef variant peptides. Controls were a CMV, EBV and flu peptide pool, Ebola AY9 negative control, and no-peptide well. Points from the study as a whole: Most of the nine antigen-specific clonotypes appeared cross-reactive to autologous or escape variants. Roughly 5 clonotypes recognized Nef KF9, one HW9, none TAALDMSHF.

A word on this clone: The target antigen is unknown.

The V gene end was trimmed by 5 bases and the J gene end by 0 bases; junction bases not matched to a gene: 9. In germline, CDR1 is SEHNR, CDR2 FQNEAQ (reference sequence). This CDR3 spans 17 amino acids. Sequencing was performed with immunoSEQ multiplex PCR; in TCRdb, only in-frame clones are kept and a portion is missing. This sample carries about 6,200 clones, 65% to 70% of them seen once, and the ten largest clones take around 43%. The TCR sequence derives from a male donor with HIV. V is TRBV7-9 and J is TRBJ2-1; 8 bases line up with TRBD2. The sample comprised cultured CD8+ T cells derived from PBMCs. CDR3 DNA sequence: TGTGCCAGCAGCGCCGGACTAGCCCCTGGCTCCTACAATGAGCAGTTCTTC. Residues: CASSAGLAPGSYNEQFF.